This TCR beta chain is from a study of blood T cell repertoires in COVID-19. Overall study: Samples taken during acute and convalescent COVID-19 were collected in the United States, Italy and Spain. PBMCs, B-cell-depleted T cells, or T cells were the source of the cDNA or gDNA that made up the material.

Per the original methods: The assay estimated nucleated cells by amplifying reference gene primers. The table came from immunoSEQ multiplex PCR; TCRdb's copy has only in-frame clones and leaves some out. V, J and clone size are those of that table, while D and trimming were read from the DNA. The profile shows 45,000 to 70,000 clones, around nine tenths of them singletons. Trimming removed 7 bases at V and 4 bases at J, with 11 bases between. The CDR3 consists of 13 residues. Looked up from germline, CDR1 is MNHEY and CDR2 is SVGAGI. This sequence was found in a woman in her sixties with COVID-19, enrolled during active disease. The sequencing input was peripheral blood. The chain links TRBV6-5 to TRBJ2-1; D remains ambiguous. As DNA, the CDR3 is TGTGCCAGCACCCTGGGCAGTTACAATGAGCAGTTCTTC. Protein sequence: CASTLGSYNEQFF.